This passage covers 13 T cell receptor beta chains from one sample sequenced in a study of regulatory T cells in long-lasting Graves disease. Time point denoted: newly diagnosed GD, antithyroid drugs for less than 3 months. The TCR library was made from RNA that had been extracted from PBMCs in TRIzol. Arm-PCR of CDR3 regions and iRepertoire HTBI primers were used to build TCR beta libraries. TCRdb reprocessed the multiplex PCR reads with MiXCR, giving one entry per CDR3 protein. In the table there are fewer than 350,000 distinct CDR3 sequences, 18% of which are singletons. Sample: peripheral blood mononuclear cells (PBMCs), taken at new diagnosis, from a patient treated with antithyroid drugs. Receptors were obtained from a female donor with Graves disease.

The table lists this clonotype with a few counts. The rearrangement uses TRBV19 and TRBJ2-3; TRBD2 agrees at 11 bases. There are 16 residues in the CDR3. CDR1 and CDR2 from the germline V gene are LNHDA and SQIVND (reference sequence). The J segment lost 4 bases and the V segment lost 3 bases, leaving 6 bases of the junction unmatched. CDR3 DNA sequence: TGTGCCAGTAGTATCACTAGCGGGAGATGGGCAGATACGCAGTATTTT. Amino acids: CASSITSGRWADTQYF.

With regard to this clonotype: One end of the junction does not line up with germline, which may come from a read error. The chain couples TRBV9 to TRBJ2-1, with TRBD2 matching 14 bases. This CDR3 is built from 19 residues. Per the germline V gene, CDR1 is SGDLS and CDR2 is YYNGEE. CDR3 in DNA: TGTGCCAACAGCGTAGGACTAGCGGGAGGCTCGGTCTCCTACAATGAGCAGTTCTTC. Translating gives CANSVGLAGGSVSYNEQFF.

This clonotype was seen ten or more times. J is TRBJ2-3 and V is TRBV19; D uncertain. Per the germline V gene, CDR1 is LNHDA and CDR2 is SQIVND (reference sequence). Trimming cost V 3 bases and J 0 bases, with 10 bases left between them. The CDR3 is made up of 15 amino acids. CDR3 sequence: CASSIVGASTDTQYF. In DNA form, the CDR3 reads TGTGCCAGTAGTATTGTAGGTGCTAGCACAGATACGCAGTATTTT.

This clonotype was recorded many times. This rearrangement joins TRBV6-2 or TRBV6-3 to TRBJ2-7; D remains ambiguous. Germline assignment: CDR1 MNHEY and CDR2 SVGEGT. V lost 5 bases to trimming and J lost 6 bases, with 11 bases between them. The CDR3 sequence is 12 residues long. The CDR3 here is CASSDGWVEQYF. The CDR3 DNA reads TGTGCCAGCAGTGATGGATGGGTCGAGCAGTACTTC.

This clonotype occurred many times. V gene TRBV28 combines with J gene TRBJ2-3; D assignment may be TRBD1 or TRBD2 (5 bases each). V was cut by 2 bases and J by 2 bases, with 17 bases left in between. The germline V gene has CDR1 MDHEN and CDR2 SYDVKM. This CDR3 region has 17 residues. The CDR3 loop is CASSLPSRDPNTDTQYF. Written as DNA, the CDR3 is TGTGCCAGCAGTTTACCCTCCCGGGACCCAAACACAGATACGCAGTATTTT. The variable domain in full, with the rest retrieved from reference TRBV28 and TRBJ2-3, is DVKVTQSSRYLVKRTGEKVFLECVQDMDHENMFWYRQDPGLGLRLIYFSYDVKMKEKGDIPEGYSVSREKKERFSLILESASTNQTSMYLCASSLPSRDPNTDTQYFGPGTRLTVL.

This clonotype has only a few counts. The V call is TRBV7-9, the J call TRBJ1-1; 9 bases agree with TRBD1. Germline CDR1 is SEHNR and CDR2 is FQNEAQ (reference sequence). The CDR3 runs to 16 residues. J was trimmed by 1 base and V by 4 bases; bases with no gene match: 7. The CDR3 loop is CASSSQGGQGNTEAFF. As DNA, the CDR3 is TGTGCCAGCAGCTCTCAGGGGGGACAGGGGAACACTGAAGCTTTCTTT.

At least ten counts were recorded for this clonotype. The chain links TRBV29-1 to TRBJ2-5; 7 bases are shared with TRBD1. V lost 4 bases and J lost 5; bases outside the gene matches: 4. The CDR3 contains 12 residues. Germline CDR1 SQVTM, CDR2 ANQGSEA. The CDR3 region has the DNA TGCAGCGTTGGAGGGACAGTTGAGACCCAGTACTTC. Amino acids: CSVGGTVETQYF.

This clonotype showed up many times. CDR3 nucleotide sequence: TGTGCCAGCAGGGGCAGGTCGAACACTGAAGCTTTCTTT. Translation: CASRGRSNTEAFF. The J gene is TRBJ1-1, the V gene TRBV25-1; D not certain. Trimming pared 6 bases from V and 1 base from J, leaving 9 bases between. CDR1 and CDR2 (germline): MGHDK, SYGVNS. This CDR3 has 13 residues.

This clonotype appeared many times. The chain uses TRBV28 and TRBJ1-1; possible D gene TRBD1, 5 bases. The CDR3 consists of 17 residues. Between the trimmed V and J ends, which lost 6 bases and 1 base, there was a span of 21 bases. Germline assignment: CDR1 MDHEN and CDR2 SYDVKM. This chain's CDR3 is CASRPRGRRGTNTEAFF. The CDR3 DNA reads TGTGCCAGCAGACCACGGGGCCGGAGAGGAACGAACACTGAAGCTTTCTTT.

This chain connects TRBV18 to TRBJ2-2; 13 nucleotides match TRBD2. Germline CDR1 and CDR2: KGHSH and LQKENI. V lost 3 bases, J lost 0 bases, and 13 bases stayed unmatched. The CDR3 has 21 residues. This CDR3 reads CASSPMPPPGLAGSNTGELFF. The CDR3 nucleotides read TGTGCCAGCTCACCCATGCCCCCTCCGGGACTAGCGGGGTCGAACACCGGGGAGCTGTTTTTT. The full variable domain, with the rest looked up from reference TRBV18 and TRBJ2-2, is NAGVMQNPRHLVRRRGQEARLRCSPMKGHSHVYWYRQLPEEGLKFMVYLQKENIIDESGMPKERFSAEFPKEGPSILRIQQVVRGDSAAYFCASSPMPPPGLAGSNTGELFFGEGSRLTVL.

This chain uses TRBV6-5 with TRBJ2-5; TRBD1 is a possible D gene (6 bases). The CDR3 contains 14 residues. In germline, CDR1 is MNHEY, CDR2 SVGAGI. With 2 bases removed from V and 5 bases from J, the gap between germline ends came to 12 bases. The CDR3 nucleotides read TGTGCCAGCAGTTACGGTACAGGGTGGGAGACCCAGTACTTC. Translated, it gives CASSYGTGWETQYF.

This clonotype was counted at least ten times. J is TRBJ2-3 and V is TRBV7-9, with TRBD1 matching over 9 bases. V was pared by 5 bases and J by 0 bases, with 6 bases of the junction left unmatched. CDR3 length: 16 amino acids. Germline CDR1 is SEHNR and CDR2 is FQNEAQ (reference sequence). The CDR3 region has the DNA TGTGCCAGCAGCACCCTCGACAGGGGGAGCACAGATACGCAGTATTTT. It translates to CASSTLDRGSTDTQYF.

This clonotype was detected a few times. The chain recombines TRBV28 with TRBJ1-4; D unclear. The V gene lost 6 bases and the J gene lost 13 bases, with 9 bases spanning the gap. This CDR3 comprises 10 residues. Germline lookup yields CDR1 MDHEN and CDR2 SYDVKM. The CDR3 spells CASRGRRLFF. The CDR3, as DNA: TGTGCCAGCAGAGGGAGGAGACTGTTTTTT. Based on the CDR3 plus reference TRBV28 and TRBJ1-4, the full variable domain is DVKVTQSSRYLVKRTGEKVFLECVQDMDHENMFWYRQDPGLGLRLIYFSYDVKMKEKGDIPEGYSVSREKKERFSLILESASTNQTSMYLCASRGRRLFFGSGTQLSVL.